This T cell receptor (beta chain) was obtained from a study of blood T cell repertoires in COVID-19. Study context: Some COVID-19 samples were acute and others convalescent; all came from the United States, Italy and Spain. Sources were T cells, B-cell-depleted T cells, or PBMCs; the material itself was cDNA or gDNA.

In the authors' workflow: Counts of nucleated cells, estimated from reference gene primer amplification, were obtained. Only in-frame clones appear in the TCRdb table, and some are missing; sequencing was by immunoSEQ multiplex PCR. That table is the source of V, J and clone size, and D and trimming were worked out from the DNA. The sample lists around 180,000 clones, 88% occurring once. Germline V gene lookup returns CDR1 DFQATT and CDR2 SNEGSKA (reference sequence). CDR3 size: 11 residues. The V gene lost 3 bases and the J gene lost 4 bases, with 7 bases spanning the gap. The genes are TRBV20-1 and TRBJ2-7, with D tentatively TRBD2 (5 bases). The sequencing input was peripheral blood. The TCR originated in a human donor in a cohort sampled during active COVID-19. The CDR3 loop is CSASEGYEQYF. The CDR3 nucleotides are TGCAGTGCTAGCGAGGGATACGAGCAGTACTTC.